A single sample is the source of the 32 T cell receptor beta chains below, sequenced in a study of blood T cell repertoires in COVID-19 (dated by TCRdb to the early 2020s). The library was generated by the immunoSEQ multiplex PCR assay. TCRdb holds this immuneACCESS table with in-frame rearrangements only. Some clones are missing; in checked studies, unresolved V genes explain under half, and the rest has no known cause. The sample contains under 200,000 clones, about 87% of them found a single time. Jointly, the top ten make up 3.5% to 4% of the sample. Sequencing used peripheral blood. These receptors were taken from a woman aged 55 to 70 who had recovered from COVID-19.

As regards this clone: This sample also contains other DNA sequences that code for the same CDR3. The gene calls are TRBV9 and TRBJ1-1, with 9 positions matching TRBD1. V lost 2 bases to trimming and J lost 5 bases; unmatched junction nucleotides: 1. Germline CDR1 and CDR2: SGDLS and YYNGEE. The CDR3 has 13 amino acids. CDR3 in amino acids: CASSVGTGTEAFF. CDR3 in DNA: TGTGCCAGCAGCGTGGGGACAGGGACTGAAGCTTTCTTT.

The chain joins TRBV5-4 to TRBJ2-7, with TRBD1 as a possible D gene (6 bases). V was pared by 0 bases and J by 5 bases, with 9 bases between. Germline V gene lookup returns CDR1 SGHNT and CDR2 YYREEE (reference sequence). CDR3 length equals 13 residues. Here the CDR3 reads CASSLDRVHEQYF. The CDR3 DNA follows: TGTGCCAGCAGCTTGGACAGGGTCCACGAGCAGTACTTC.

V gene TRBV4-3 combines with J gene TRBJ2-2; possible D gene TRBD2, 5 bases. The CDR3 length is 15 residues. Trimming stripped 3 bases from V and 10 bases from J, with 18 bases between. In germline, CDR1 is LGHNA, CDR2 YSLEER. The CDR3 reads CASSQQALRGEELFF. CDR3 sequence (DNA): TGCGCCAGCAGCCAGCAAGCTCTCCGGGGTGAGGAGCTGTTTTTT.

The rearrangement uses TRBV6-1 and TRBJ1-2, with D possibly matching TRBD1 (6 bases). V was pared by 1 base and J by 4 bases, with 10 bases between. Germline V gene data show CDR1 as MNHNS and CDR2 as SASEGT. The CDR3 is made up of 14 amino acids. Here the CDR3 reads CASSEVQGSYGYTF. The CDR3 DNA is TGTGCCAGCAGTGAAGTGCAGGGGTCCTATGGCTACACCTTC.

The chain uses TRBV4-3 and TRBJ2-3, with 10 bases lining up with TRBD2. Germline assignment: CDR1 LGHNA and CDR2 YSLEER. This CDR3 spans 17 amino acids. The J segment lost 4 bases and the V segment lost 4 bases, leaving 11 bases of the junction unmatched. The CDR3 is CASSLQGLAGVADTQYF. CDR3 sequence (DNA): TGCGCCAGCAGCCTCCAGGGGCTAGCGGGGGTGGCAGATACGCAGTATTTT.

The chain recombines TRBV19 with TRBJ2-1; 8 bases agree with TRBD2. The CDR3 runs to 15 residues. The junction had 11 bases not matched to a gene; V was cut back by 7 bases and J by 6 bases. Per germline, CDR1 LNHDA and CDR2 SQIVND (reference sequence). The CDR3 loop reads CASTATSVVFNEQFF. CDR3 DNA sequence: TGTGCCAGTACGGCGACTAGCGTCGTTTTCAATGAGCAGTTCTTC.

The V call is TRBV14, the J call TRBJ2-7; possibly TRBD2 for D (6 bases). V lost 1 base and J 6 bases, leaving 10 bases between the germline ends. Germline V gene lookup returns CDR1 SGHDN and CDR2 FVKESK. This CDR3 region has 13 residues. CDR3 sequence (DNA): TGTGCCAGCAGCCAAGGCCCTAGCGCCGAGCAGTACTTC. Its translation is CASSQGPSAEQYF.

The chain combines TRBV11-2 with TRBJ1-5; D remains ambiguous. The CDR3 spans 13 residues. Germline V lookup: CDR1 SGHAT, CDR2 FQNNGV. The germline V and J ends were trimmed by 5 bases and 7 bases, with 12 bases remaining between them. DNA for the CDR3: TGTGCCAGCAGCCGGGGAGAATACCAGCCCCAGCATTTT. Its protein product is CASSRGEYQPQHF.

CDR3 amino acids: CASSLAGSFPNTEAFF. The CDR3 bases are TGTGCCAGCAGCTTAGCTGGCTCCTTCCCGAACACTGAAGCTTTCTTT. This chain connects TRBV11-2 to TRBJ1-1; D gene uncertain. Looked up from germline, CDR1 is SGHAT and CDR2 is FQNNGV. The CDR3 spans 16 residues. With 1 base removed from V and 1 base from J, the gap between germline ends came to 13 bases.

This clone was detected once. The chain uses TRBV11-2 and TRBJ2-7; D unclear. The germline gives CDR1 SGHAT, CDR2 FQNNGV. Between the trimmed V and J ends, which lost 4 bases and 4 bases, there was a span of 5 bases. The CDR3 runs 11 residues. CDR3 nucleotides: TGTGCCAGCAGCTCCGTATACGAGCAGTACTTC. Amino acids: CASSSVYEQYF.

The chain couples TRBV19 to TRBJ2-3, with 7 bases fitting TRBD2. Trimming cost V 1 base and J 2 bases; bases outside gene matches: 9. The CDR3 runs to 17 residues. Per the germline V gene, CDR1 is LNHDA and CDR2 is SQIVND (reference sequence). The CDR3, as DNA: TGTGCCAGTAGTATAGCTCCCTCGGCGGGGGACACAGATACGCAGTATTTT. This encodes CASSIAPSAGDTDTQYF.

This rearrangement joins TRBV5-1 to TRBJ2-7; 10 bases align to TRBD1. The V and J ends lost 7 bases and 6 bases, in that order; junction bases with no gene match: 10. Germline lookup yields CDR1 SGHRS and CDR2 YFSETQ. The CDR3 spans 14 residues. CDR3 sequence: CASQTGGSLSEQYF. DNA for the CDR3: TGCGCCAGCCAGACAGGGGGCAGTTTAAGCGAGCAGTACTTC.

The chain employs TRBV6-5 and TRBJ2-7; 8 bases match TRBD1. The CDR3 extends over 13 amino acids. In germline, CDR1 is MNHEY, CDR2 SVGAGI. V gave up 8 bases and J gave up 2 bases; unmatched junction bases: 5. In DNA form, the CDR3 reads TGTGCCAGCGGACCAGGGGGCCCCTACGAGCAGTACTTC. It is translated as CASGPGGPYEQYF.

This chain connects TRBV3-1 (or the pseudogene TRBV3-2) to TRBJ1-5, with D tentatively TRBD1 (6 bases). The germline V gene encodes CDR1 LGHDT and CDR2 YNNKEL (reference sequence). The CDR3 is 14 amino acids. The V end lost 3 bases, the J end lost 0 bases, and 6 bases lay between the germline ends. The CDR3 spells CASSQGHSNQPQHF. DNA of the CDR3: TGTGCCAGCAGCCAGGGACATAGCAATCAGCCCCAGCATTTT.

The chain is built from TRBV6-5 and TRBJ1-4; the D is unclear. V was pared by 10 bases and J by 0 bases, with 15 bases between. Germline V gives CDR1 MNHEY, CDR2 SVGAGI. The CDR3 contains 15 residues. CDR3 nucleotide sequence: TGTGCCATCCAGAGGTCCTTCGCAACTAATGAAAAACTGTTTTTT. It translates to CAIQRSFATNEKLFF.

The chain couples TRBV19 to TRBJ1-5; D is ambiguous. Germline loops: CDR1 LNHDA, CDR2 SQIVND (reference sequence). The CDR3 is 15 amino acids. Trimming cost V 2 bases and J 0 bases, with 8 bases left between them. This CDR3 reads CASSISSNSNQPQHF. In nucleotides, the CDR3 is TGTGCCAGTAGTATATCCAGTAATAGCAATCAGCCCCAGCATTTT. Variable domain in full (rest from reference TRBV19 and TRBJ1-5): DGGITQSPKYLFRKEGQNVTLSCEQNLNHDAMYWYRQDPGQGLRLIYYSQIVNDFQKGDIAEGYSVSREKKESFPLTVTSAQKNPTAFYLCASSISSNSNQPQHFGDGTRLSIL.

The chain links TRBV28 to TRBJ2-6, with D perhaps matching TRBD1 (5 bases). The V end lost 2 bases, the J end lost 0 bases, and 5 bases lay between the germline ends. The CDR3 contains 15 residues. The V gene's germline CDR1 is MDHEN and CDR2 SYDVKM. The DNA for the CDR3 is TGTGCCAGCAGTTTAAGGGGCTCTGGGGCCAACGTCCTGACTTTC. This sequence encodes CASSLRGSGANVLTF.

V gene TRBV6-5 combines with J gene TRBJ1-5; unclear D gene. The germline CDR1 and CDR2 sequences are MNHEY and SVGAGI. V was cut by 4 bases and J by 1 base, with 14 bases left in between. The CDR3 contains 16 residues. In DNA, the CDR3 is TGTGCCAGCAGTTCCCACGGGGTTGGGAGCAATCAGCCCCAGCATTTT. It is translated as CASSSHGVGSNQPQHF.

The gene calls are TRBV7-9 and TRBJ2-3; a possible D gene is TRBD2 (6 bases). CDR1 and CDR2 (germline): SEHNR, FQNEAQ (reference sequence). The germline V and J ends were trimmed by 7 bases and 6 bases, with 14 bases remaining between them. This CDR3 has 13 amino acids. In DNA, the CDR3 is TGTGCCAGCAATCCCGGGGGAAGGGATACGCAGTATTTT. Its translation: CASNPGGRDTQYF.

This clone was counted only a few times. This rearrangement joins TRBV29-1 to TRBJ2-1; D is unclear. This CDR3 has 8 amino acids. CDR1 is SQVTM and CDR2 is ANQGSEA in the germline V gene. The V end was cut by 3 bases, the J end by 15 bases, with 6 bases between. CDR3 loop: CSVESGFF. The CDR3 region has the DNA TGCAGCGTTGAGTCCGGGTTCTTC.

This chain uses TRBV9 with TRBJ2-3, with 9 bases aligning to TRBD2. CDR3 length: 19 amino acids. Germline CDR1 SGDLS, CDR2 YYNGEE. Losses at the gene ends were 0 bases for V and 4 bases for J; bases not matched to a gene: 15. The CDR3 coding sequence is TGTGCCAGCAGCGTAGTGTCTAGCGGGGAGACTGAAGGCGCAGATACGCAGTATTTT. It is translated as CASSVVSSGETEGADTQYF.

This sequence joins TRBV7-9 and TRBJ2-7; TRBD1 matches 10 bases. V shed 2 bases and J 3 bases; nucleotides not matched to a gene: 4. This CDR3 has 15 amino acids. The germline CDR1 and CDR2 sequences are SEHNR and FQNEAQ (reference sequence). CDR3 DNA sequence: TGTGCCAGCAGCTTACTGGACAGGGGGAACTACGAGCAGTACTTC. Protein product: CASSLLDRGNYEQYF.

The DNA for the CDR3 is TGCGCCAGCAGCTTGGGAGGCGGGGCCTCCTACGAGCAGTACTTC. Translating it yields CASSLGGGASYEQYF. The chain carries TRBV5-1 and TRBJ2-7, with a tentative D call TRBD2 (6 bases). Trimming took 0 bases from V and 0 from J, leaving 10 bases between them. The CDR3 extends over 15 amino acids. From germline, CDR1 is SGHRS and CDR2 YFSETQ.

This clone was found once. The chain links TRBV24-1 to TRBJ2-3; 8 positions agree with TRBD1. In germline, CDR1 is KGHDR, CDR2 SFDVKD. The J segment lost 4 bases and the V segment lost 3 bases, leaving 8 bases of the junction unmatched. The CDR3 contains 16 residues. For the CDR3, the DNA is TGTGCCACCAGTGATCGAGGACAGGGTCGTTCAGATACGCAGTATTTT. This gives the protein CATSDRGQGRSDTQYF.

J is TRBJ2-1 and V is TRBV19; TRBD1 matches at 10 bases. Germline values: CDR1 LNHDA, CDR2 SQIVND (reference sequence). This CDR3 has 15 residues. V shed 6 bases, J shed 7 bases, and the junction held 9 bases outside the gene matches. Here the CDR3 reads CASRPRQGAVNEQFF. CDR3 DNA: TGTGCCAGTAGACCCAGACAGGGGGCGGTAAATGAGCAGTTCTTC.

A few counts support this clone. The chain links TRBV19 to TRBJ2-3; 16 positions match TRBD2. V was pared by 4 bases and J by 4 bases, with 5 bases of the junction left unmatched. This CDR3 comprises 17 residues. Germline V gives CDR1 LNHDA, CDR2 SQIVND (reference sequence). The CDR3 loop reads CASSTPGLAGGADTQYF. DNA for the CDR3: TGTGCCAGTAGTACACCGGGACTAGCGGGGGGGGCAGATACGCAGTATTTT.

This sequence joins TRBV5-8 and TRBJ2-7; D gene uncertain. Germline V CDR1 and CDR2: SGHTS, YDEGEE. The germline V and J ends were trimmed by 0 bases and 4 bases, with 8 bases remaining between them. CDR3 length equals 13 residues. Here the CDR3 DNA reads TGTGCCAGCAGCTTGGAGCAGGCTTACGAGCAGTACTTC. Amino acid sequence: CASSLEQAYEQYF.

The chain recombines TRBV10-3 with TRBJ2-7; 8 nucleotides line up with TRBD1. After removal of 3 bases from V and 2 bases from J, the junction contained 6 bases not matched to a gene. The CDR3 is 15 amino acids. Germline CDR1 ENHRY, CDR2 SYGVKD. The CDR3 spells CAISDRTGLTYEQYF. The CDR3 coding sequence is TGTGCCATCAGTGACCGGACAGGGCTAACCTACGAGCAGTACTTC.

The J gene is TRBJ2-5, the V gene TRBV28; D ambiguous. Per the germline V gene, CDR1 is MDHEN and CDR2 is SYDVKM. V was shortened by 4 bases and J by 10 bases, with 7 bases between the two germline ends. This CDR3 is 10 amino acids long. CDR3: CASSSGYQYF. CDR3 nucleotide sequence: TGTGCCAGCAGTTCAGGATACCAGTACTTC.

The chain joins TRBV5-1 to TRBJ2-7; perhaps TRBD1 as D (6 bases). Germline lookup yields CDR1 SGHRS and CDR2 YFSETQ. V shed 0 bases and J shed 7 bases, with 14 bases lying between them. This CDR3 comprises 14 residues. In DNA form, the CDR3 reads TGCGCCAGCAGCTTGGCACAGGGCGGTCTGGAGCAGTACTTC. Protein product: CASSLAQGGLEQYF.

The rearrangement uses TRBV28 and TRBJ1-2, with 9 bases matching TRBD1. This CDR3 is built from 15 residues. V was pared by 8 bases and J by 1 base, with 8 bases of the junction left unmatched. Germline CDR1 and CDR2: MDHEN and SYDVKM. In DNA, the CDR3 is TGTGCCAGCTCAGGACAGGGGCTCATTAACTATGGCTACACCTTC. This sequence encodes CASSGQGLINYGYTF.

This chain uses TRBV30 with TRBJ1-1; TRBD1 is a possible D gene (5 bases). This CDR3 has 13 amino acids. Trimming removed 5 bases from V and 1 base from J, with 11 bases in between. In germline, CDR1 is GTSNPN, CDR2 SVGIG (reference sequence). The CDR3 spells CAWGIQANTEAFF. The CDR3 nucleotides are TGTGCCTGGGGGATACAGGCGAACACTGAAGCTTTCTTT. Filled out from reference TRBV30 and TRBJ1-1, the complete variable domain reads SQTIHQWPATLVQPVGSPLSLECTVEGTSNPNLYWYRQAAGRGLQLLFYSVGIGQISSEVPQNLSASRPQDRQFILSSKKLLLSDSGFYLCAWGIQANTEAFFGQGTRLTVV.